A single sample gave rise to the 16 T cell receptor beta chains below, sequenced in a study of long-term antiretroviral therapy in people with HIV. The assay used was immunoSEQ (version v3.0), run at survey level. Generated by immunoSEQ multiplex PCR, the TCRdb table keeps only in-frame clones and is missing some. The table lists roughly 39,000 clones, 86% of them singletons. The sequencing here drew on unsorted PBMCs, taken just before starting antiretroviral therapy. The receptors here all came from a woman younger than 35 with HIV.

This sequence joins TRBV27 and TRBJ1-1, with D maybe TRBD1 (5 bases). The germline V gene encodes CDR1 MNHEY and CDR2 SMNVEV (reference sequence). The CDR3 loop spans 15 amino acids. Trimming pared 6 bases from V and 1 base from J, leaving 15 bases between. The CDR3 DNA is TGTGCCAGCAGCTCGGGGTCAGGGCGGAACACTGAAGCTTTCTTT. This translates into CASSSGSGRNTEAFF.

The rearrangement joins TRBV6-4 to TRBJ2-1; 11 nucleotides agree with TRBD2. This CDR3 spans 15 amino acids. V was clipped by 4 bases and J by 5 bases; unmatched bases: 4. Germline CDR1 MRHNA, CDR2 SNTAGT. CDR3 nucleotide sequence: TGTGCCAGCAGTGTAGCGGGAGGGCGGGACAATGAGCAGTTCTTC. This encodes CASSVAGGRDNEQFF.

This chain joins TRBV11-2 and TRBJ1-4; D unresolved. Germline V gives CDR1 SGHAT, CDR2 FQNNGV. The CDR3 consists of 14 residues. Trimming removed 3 bases at V and 5 bases at J, with 10 bases between. CDR3 sequence reads: CASSLGRKNEKLFF. DNA for the CDR3: TGTGCCAGCAGCTTGGGTCGGAAGAATGAAAAACTGTTTTTT.

This sequence joins TRBV19 and TRBJ2-2; D might be TRBD1 (6 bases). V gave up 9 bases and J gave up 3 bases, with 17 bases separating them. The germline gives CDR1 LNHDA, CDR2 SQIVND (reference sequence). The CDR3 has 15 amino acids. The DNA for the CDR3 is TGTGCCAGCAGGACAGTCCTTGGGGACACCGGGGAGCTGTTTTTT. Translation: CASRTVLGDTGELFF. Variable domain in full (rest from reference TRBV19 and TRBJ2-2): DGGITQSPKYLFRKEGQNVTLSCEQNLNHDAMYWYRQDPGQGLRLIYYSQIVNDFQKGDIAEGYSVSREKKESFPLTVTSAQKNPTAFYLCASRTVLGDTGELFFGEGSRLTVL.

This rearrangement joins TRBV9 to TRBJ2-4, with 10 bases fitting TRBD2. The CDR3 is 16 residues long. V was pared by 3 bases and J by 3 bases, with 6 bases of the junction left unmatched. Germline V gene data show CDR1 as SGDLS and CDR2 as YYNGEE. For the CDR3, the DNA is TGTGCCAGCAGCGCCCCGCTAGCGGGAGTCAAAAACATTCAGTACTTC. It is translated as CASSAPLAGVKNIQYF.

The rearrangement links TRBV27 to TRBJ1-2; 9 bases are shared with TRBD1. Germline CDR1 and CDR2: MNHEY and SMNVEV (reference sequence). Trimming at V came to 4 bases and at J to 7 bases, leaving 4 bases not matched to a gene. The CDR3 sequence is 13 residues long. The CDR3 here is CASSSQTGGGYTF. In DNA form, the CDR3 reads TGTGCCAGCAGTTCCCAGACAGGGGGTGGCTACACCTTC.

This sequence joins TRBV5-5 and TRBJ2-7; D unresolved. This CDR3 spans 14 amino acids. V was clipped by 0 bases and J by 4 bases, with 11 bases between them. Germline loops: CDR1 SGHKS, CDR2 YYEKEE (reference sequence). In DNA, the CDR3 is TGTGCCAGCAGCTTGGTCCCCCGGTCATACGAGCAGTACTTC. This encodes CASSLVPRSYEQYF.

A word on this clone: A junction boundary mismatches the germline segment, possibly from a read error. This sequence joins TRBV6-1 and TRBJ2-4; TRBD2 might be the D (6 bases). CDR1 and CDR2 from the germline V gene are MNHNS and SASEGT. The CDR3 is made up of 13 amino acids. The CDR3 sequence: CASSEGPQTGVDF. For the CDR3, the DNA is TGTGCCAGCAGTGAAGGTCCCCAGACGGGGGTCGACTTC.

This clone turned up a few times. The chain carries TRBV6-4 and TRBJ2-3; TRBD2 aligns across 8 bases. Germline CDR1 and CDR2: MRHNA and SNTAGT. This CDR3 is built from 15 residues. V was clipped by 3 bases and J by 0 bases; unmatched bases: 2. Written as DNA, the CDR3 is TGTGCCAGCAGTGAAAGCGGGGGTAGCACAGATACGCAGTATTTT. Translated, it gives CASSESGGSTDTQYF.

The chain joins TRBV5-4 to TRBJ1-6; D gene unclear. From germline, CDR1 is SGHNT and CDR2 YYREEE (reference sequence). CDR3 length equals 15 residues. The germline V and J ends were trimmed by 3 bases and 6 bases, with 13 bases remaining between them. CDR3 loop: CASSSRGGSNSPLHF. In DNA, the CDR3 is TGTGCCAGCAGCTCCCGGGGAGGGAGTAATTCACCCCTCCACTTT. The complete variable domain, with remaining parts taken from reference TRBV5-4 and TRBJ1-6, reads ETGVTQSPTHLIKTRGQQVTLRCSSQSGHNTVSWYQQALGQGPQFIFQYYREEENGRGNFPPRFSGLQFPNYSSELNVNALELDDSALYLCASSSRGGSNSPLHFGNGTRLTVT.

In regard to this clone: The same CDR3 is also encoded by other DNA sequences in this sample. This sequence joins TRBV14 and TRBJ2-3; the D is unclear. The CDR3 has 12 amino acids. CDR1 and CDR2 (germline): SGHDN, FVKESK. V was shortened by 4 bases and J by 0 bases, with 2 bases between the two germline ends. Written as DNA, the CDR3 is TGTGCCAGCAGCCCCAGCACAGATACGCAGTATTTT. Encoded protein: CASSPSTDTQYF. The entire variable domain, with the rest obtained from reference TRBV14 and TRBJ2-3, is as follows: EAGVTQFPSHSVIEKGQTVTLRCDPISGHDNLYWYRRVMGKEIKFLLHFVKESKQDESGMPNNRFLAERTGGTYSTLKVQPAELEDSGVYFCASSPSTDTQYFGPGTRLTVL.

The rearrangement joins TRBV7-9 to TRBJ2-7; 15 positions match TRBD2. The CDR3 covers 19 residues. Germline CDR1 SEHNR, CDR2 FQNEAQ (reference sequence). J gave up 4 bases and V 5 bases, and 15 bases lay outside the gene matches. The CDR3 protein is CASSDSSGLAGGILYEQYF. The CDR3 DNA reads as TGTGCCAGCAGCGATAGCTCGGGACTAGCGGGAGGAATCCTTTACGAGCAGTACTTC.

This chain uses TRBV15 with TRBJ1-1; 10 bases agree with TRBD1. CDR1 LNHNV and CDR2 YYDKDF come from the germline V gene (reference sequence). The CDR3 runs to 15 residues. V gave up 1 base and J gave up 5 bases; unmatched junction bases: 4. DNA for the CDR3: TGTGCCACCAGCAGAGGGACAGGGGGAAAAACTGAAGCTTTCTTT. Translated: CATSRGTGGKTEAFF.

V and J are TRBV4-1 and TRBJ1-2; D may be TRBD1 (6 bases). V dropped 4 bases and J dropped 7 bases, with 13 bases sitting between them. This CDR3 comprises 13 residues. Looked up from germline, CDR1 is MGHRA and CDR2 is YSYEKL. This CDR3 is CASSPVRGGGYTF. The CDR3 bases are TGCGCCAGCAGCCCGGTCAGAGGGGGTGGCTACACCTTC.

By share, this clone counts as medium-sized. The rearrangement links TRBV7-8 to TRBJ1-4; maybe TRBD1 (6 bases). Germline V gene sequence: CDR1 SGHVS, CDR2 FQNEAQ. Trimming pared 0 bases from V and 0 bases from J, leaving 17 bases between. This CDR3 is built from 19 residues. CDR3 coding DNA: TGTGCCAGCAGCTTAGCTCTGTCTGGGGGCATGGCAACTAATGAAAAACTGTTTTTT. This sequence encodes CASSLALSGGMATNEKLFF.

The rearrangement uses TRBV7-9 and TRBJ2-7; D is perhaps TRBD1 (5 bases). The CDR3 sequence is 12 residues long. The V and J ends lost 6 bases and 3 bases respectively, with 9 bases between them. Germline CDR1 reads SEHNR; CDR2 reads FQNEAQ (reference sequence). The CDR3 spells CASRTANYEQYF. CDR3 coding DNA: TGTGCCAGCAGGACAGCTAACTACGAGCAGTACTTC.